This T cell receptor beta chain was found in a study of blood T cells in healthy people across ages. Then a second PCR, running roughly 7 to 11 cycles, was carried out with a sample-barcoded 5' primer and a J-beta primer mix. TCRdb redid the calling of the 5' RACE reads with MiXCR, one entry per CDR3 protein. Among some 1.7 million distinct CDR3 sequences listed, roughly 27% were seen once. This clonotype was observed a few times. The TCR comes from a woman in her twenties or thirties in good health. What was sequenced was blood.

This chain's CDR3 is CASSRAPDGYTF. DNA of the CDR3: TGTGCCAGCAGCCGGGCCCCGGATGGCTACACCTTC. J is TRBJ1-2 and V is TRBV12-3 or TRBV12-4; D not resolved. The CDR3 is 12 residues long. Trimming took off 6 bases at V and 6 bases at J, with 11 bases between the two ends.